One sample yielded the 16 T cell receptor beta chains listed below, sequenced in a study of T cell responses to AZD1222 COVID-19 vaccine. Only in-frame clones appear in the TCRdb table, and some are missing; sequencing was by immunoSEQ multiplex PCR. The sample includes under 140,000 clones, around 93% seen only once; the top ten take 2.9%. Sequencing used peripheral blood, obtained 28 days after the second AZD1222 dose. All receptors come from an adult who received the AZD1222 COVID-19 vaccine.

The chain joins TRBV11-2 to TRBJ2-2; D ambiguous. CDR1 and CDR2 from the germline V gene are SGHAT and FQNNGV. Trimming took off 1 base at V and 5 bases at J, with 11 bases between the two ends. The CDR3 extends over 15 amino acids. The CDR3 sequence: CASSLGPVGTGELFF. CDR3 DNA sequence: TGTGCCAGCAGCTTAGGACCGGTTGGGACCGGGGAGCTGTTTTTT.

This chain links TRBV6-5 with TRBJ1-5; 9 nucleotides line up with TRBD1. V dropped 8 bases and J dropped 7; count of bases not matched to a gene: 6. This CDR3 spans 13 amino acids. Germline V lookup: CDR1 MNHEY, CDR2 SVGAGI. The CDR3 loop is CASGRDRDQPQHF. Written as DNA, the CDR3 is TGTGCCAGCGGAAGGGACAGGGACCAGCCCCAGCATTTT.

This clone appeared once. The CDR3 spells CASSSGLQDSYNYGYTF. The CDR3 DNA sequence: TGTGCCAGCAGTTCCGGCTTACAAGACAGTTATAACTATGGCTACACCTTC. The chain links TRBV27 to TRBJ1-2, with TRBD1 as a possible D gene (5 bases). V lost 4 bases and J 1 base, leaving 19 bases between the germline ends. From germline, CDR1 is MNHEY and CDR2 SMNVEV (reference sequence). This CDR3 has 17 amino acids.

The chain couples TRBV2 to TRBJ2-7; maybe TRBD2 (5 bases). CDR1 is SNHLY and CDR2 is FYNNEI in the germline V gene. Trimming left V 2 bases short and J 2 bases short, with 13 bases between. CDR3 size: 15 residues. The CDR3 protein is CASSESPGWTYEQYF. The DNA of the CDR3 is TGTGCCAGCAGTGAAAGTCCGGGGTGGACCTACGAGCAGTACTTC.

The rearrangement joins TRBV3-1 (or the pseudogene TRBV3-2) to TRBJ2-1, with 10 bases matching TRBD1. Germline-derived CDR1 and CDR2 are LGHDT and YNNKEL (reference sequence). The ends lost 4 bases at V and 8 bases at J; junction bases unmatched: 5. The CDR3 length is 14 residues. The CDR3, as DNA: TGTGCCAGCAGCCGAGGGGACAGGGGCGATGAGCAGTTCTTC. This gives the protein CASSRGDRGDEQFF.

The chain joins TRBV28 to TRBJ1-1; 7 bases align to TRBD1. CDR1 MDHEN and CDR2 SYDVKM come from the germline V gene. The CDR3 has 11 residues. J was trimmed by 11 bases and V by 10 bases; bases with no gene match: 10. Here the CDR3 DNA reads TGTGCCACGTGGGACAGCCCAGAGGCTTTCTTT. It translates to CATWDSPEAFF.

The gene calls are TRBV6-5 and TRBJ1-2, with a weak D call TRBD1 (5 bases). V was pared by 2 bases and J by 4 bases, with 14 bases between. This CDR3 region has 15 residues. Germline V gene lookup returns CDR1 MNHEY and CDR2 SVGAGI. For the CDR3, the DNA is TGTGCCAGCAGTTACAGTAGGGGCGGCTCCTATGGCTACACCTTC. It specifies CASSYSRGGSYGYTF.

V gene TRBV3-1 (or the pseudogene TRBV3-2) combines with J gene TRBJ1-2, with no clear D. The length of the CDR3 is 12 residues. Germline V gene lookup returns CDR1 LGHDT and CDR2 YNNKEL (reference sequence). The V gene lost 1 base and the J gene lost 8 bases, with 8 bases spanning the gap. The CDR3 protein is CASSQVRVGYTF. The CDR3, as DNA: TGTGCCAGCAGCCAAGTGAGGGTAGGCTACACCTTC.

This chain joins TRBV11-2 and TRBJ2-1; weak D call: TRBD2 (6 bases). V was pared by 5 bases and J by 7 bases, with 21 bases between. This CDR3 contains 16 residues. Germline CDR1 SGHAT, CDR2 FQNNGV. CDR3: CASSGIRGGKMNEQFF. In nucleotides, the CDR3 is TGTGCCAGCAGCGGTATAAGGGGCGGGAAGATGAATGAGCAGTTCTTC.

This rearrangement joins TRBV30 to TRBJ2-7, with D unresolved. Germline assignment: CDR1 GTSNPN and CDR2 SVGIG (reference sequence). This CDR3 region has 15 residues. V was cut by 2 bases and J by 1 base, with 15 bases left in between. The CDR3 reads CAWSSVPRSSYEQYF. CDR3 bases: TGTGCCTGGAGTTCAGTCCCGCGCTCGTCCTACGAGCAGTACTTC.

This rearrangement joins TRBV7-9 to TRBJ2-5; 14 nucleotides line up with TRBD2. The CDR3 is 16 amino acids. Germline V gene data show CDR1 as SEHNR and CDR2 as FQNEAQ (reference sequence). Trimming took 4 bases from V and 5 from J; bases not matched to a gene: 6. CDR3 coding DNA: TGTGCCAGCAGCTCGGGACTAGCGGGAGACGGGGAGACCCAGTACTTC. Its protein is CASSSGLAGDGETQYF.

The chain carries TRBV6-5 and TRBJ1-2, with D possibly TRBD1 on 5 matching bases. V was pared by 5 bases and J by 6 bases, with 10 bases between. The CDR3 contains 12 residues. The germline V gene has CDR1 MNHEY and CDR2 SVGAGI. CDR3 DNA: TGTGCCAGCAGTCCCCGACAGAATGGCTACACCTTC. It translates to CASSPRQNGYTF.

The rearrangement links TRBV25-1 to TRBJ1-2; 7 bases are shared with TRBD1. The CDR3 covers 15 residues. Germline assignment: CDR1 MGHDK and CDR2 SYGVNS. V shed 4 bases and J 7 bases; nucleotides not matched to a gene: 12. For the CDR3, the DNA is TGTGCCAGCAGTGCTAGGGGGCTGGCCCTCAGTGGCTACACCTTC. Translating it yields CASSARGLALSGYTF.

The V call is TRBV11-2, the J call TRBJ2-7; D call uncertain. The CDR3 extends over 12 amino acids. Between the trimmed V and J ends, which lost 7 bases and 7 bases, there was a span of 14 bases. Germline-derived CDR1 and CDR2 are SGHAT and FQNNGV. The DNA of the CDR3 is TGTGCCAGCACCGTTGGCCCAAAGGAGCAGTACTTC. The encoded protein is CASTVGPKEQYF.

The genes are TRBV19 and TRBJ2-4; D uncertain. Germline CDR1 and CDR2: LNHDA and SQIVND (reference sequence). CDR3 size: 15 residues. The ends were cut back, 5 bases at V and 0 bases at J, with 11 bases in the middle. Here the CDR3 DNA reads TGTGCCAGTAGTCTGTTTTCTCTAGCCAAAAACATTCAGTACTTC. Translation: CASSLFSLAKNIQYF.

The sample holds one count of this clone. The chain carries TRBV14 and TRBJ2-3; D is ambiguous. The ends were cut back, 7 bases at V and 4 bases at J, with 12 bases in the middle. The CDR3 runs to 13 residues. Germline V lookup: CDR1 SGHDN, CDR2 FVKESK. CDR3 in amino acids: CASTRSPADTQYF. The CDR3 bases are TGTGCCAGCACCCGTTCACCAGCAGATACGCAGTATTTT.